This T cell receptor (beta chain) was captured in a study of T cell changes during pregnancy in multiple sclerosis. Germline CDR1 and CDR2: MGHDK and SYGVNS. Trimming removed 7 bases from V and 5 bases from J, with 14 bases in between. This CDR3 has 13 amino acids. The protocol was immunoSEQ multiplex PCR, while the TCRdb copy is restricted to in-frame clones and leaves out a portion. The table includes about 85,000 clones, just over 90% detected once. This sequence originates from a female donor with multiple sclerosis, enrolled in a pregnancy study. Sequencing used peripheral blood, obtained in the first trimester of pregnancy. The chain has TRBV25-1 and TRBJ1-1, with a weak D call TRBD1 (5 bases). The CDR3 DNA sequence: TGTGCCAGCATACGGGAGGGGAGGACTGAAGCTTTCTTT. It codes for CASIREGRTEAFF.